Detailed here is one T cell receptor beta chain. Reverse transcription of all isolated RNA meant that expressed TCRB transcripts were sequenced. Measured with immunoSEQ multiplex PCR; TCRdb has only the in-frame clones, and not every one. The sample yields approximately 140,000 clones, about 9.7% seen once. The data originate from a study of beta chain features in type 1 diabetes. The CDR3 length is 14 residues. V lost 7 bases to trimming and J lost 1 base, with 13 bases between them. Germline CDR1 reads LNHDA; CDR2 reads SQIVND (reference sequence). The chain combines TRBV19 with TRBJ2-5; TRBD2 might be the D (6 bases). The source material was central memory CD4+ T cells from blood. This receptor was obtained from a woman between 35 and 50 years old in good health. As DNA, the CDR3 is TGTGCCAGTATGGGGGGAACAGCCCAAGAGACCCAGTACTTC. Its protein product is CASMGGTAQETQYF.